The present entry profiles one TCR beta chain with its context. Its antigen is as yet unknown. Germline CDR1 and CDR2: SGHTA and FQGNSA. Trimming removed 3 bases from V and 2 bases from J, with 13 bases in between. This CDR3 spans 15 amino acids. For the second PCR, which ran for about 7 to 11 cycles, a sample-barcoded 5' primer and a J-beta primer mix were used. Through a template-switch adaptor with 12 random nucleotides, each cDNA molecule received a tag. TCRdb re-analysed the 5' RACE reads in MiXCR, keeping a single row per CDR3 protein. The sample includes just under 750,000 distinct CDR3 sequences, 22% of them seen just once. These data are taken from a study of blood T cells in healthy people across ages. Study-wide results and limits: Conclusively comparing naive with antigen-experienced cells was impossible with unsorted PBMCs. As age increased, TCR beta diversity per million T cells fell in a roughly linear fashion.

There were healthy Caucasian individuals from Russia, aged roughly 6 to 90, serving as donors. V and J are TRBV7-2 and TRBJ2-5, with D unclear. This receptor was taken from a man in his 70s in good health. Sequences were obtained from blood. The DNA for the CDR3 is TGTGCCAGCAGCTTTGACGATGGGTGGCAAGAGACCCAGTACTTC. Translating gives CASSFDDGWQETQYF. Filled out from reference TRBV7-2 and TRBJ2-5, the complete variable domain reads GAGVSQSPSNKVTEKGKDVELRCDPISGHTALYWYRQSLGQGLEFLIYFQGNSAPDKSGLPSDRFSAERTGGSVSTLTIQRTQQEDSAVYLCASSFDDGWQETQYFGPGTRLLVL.